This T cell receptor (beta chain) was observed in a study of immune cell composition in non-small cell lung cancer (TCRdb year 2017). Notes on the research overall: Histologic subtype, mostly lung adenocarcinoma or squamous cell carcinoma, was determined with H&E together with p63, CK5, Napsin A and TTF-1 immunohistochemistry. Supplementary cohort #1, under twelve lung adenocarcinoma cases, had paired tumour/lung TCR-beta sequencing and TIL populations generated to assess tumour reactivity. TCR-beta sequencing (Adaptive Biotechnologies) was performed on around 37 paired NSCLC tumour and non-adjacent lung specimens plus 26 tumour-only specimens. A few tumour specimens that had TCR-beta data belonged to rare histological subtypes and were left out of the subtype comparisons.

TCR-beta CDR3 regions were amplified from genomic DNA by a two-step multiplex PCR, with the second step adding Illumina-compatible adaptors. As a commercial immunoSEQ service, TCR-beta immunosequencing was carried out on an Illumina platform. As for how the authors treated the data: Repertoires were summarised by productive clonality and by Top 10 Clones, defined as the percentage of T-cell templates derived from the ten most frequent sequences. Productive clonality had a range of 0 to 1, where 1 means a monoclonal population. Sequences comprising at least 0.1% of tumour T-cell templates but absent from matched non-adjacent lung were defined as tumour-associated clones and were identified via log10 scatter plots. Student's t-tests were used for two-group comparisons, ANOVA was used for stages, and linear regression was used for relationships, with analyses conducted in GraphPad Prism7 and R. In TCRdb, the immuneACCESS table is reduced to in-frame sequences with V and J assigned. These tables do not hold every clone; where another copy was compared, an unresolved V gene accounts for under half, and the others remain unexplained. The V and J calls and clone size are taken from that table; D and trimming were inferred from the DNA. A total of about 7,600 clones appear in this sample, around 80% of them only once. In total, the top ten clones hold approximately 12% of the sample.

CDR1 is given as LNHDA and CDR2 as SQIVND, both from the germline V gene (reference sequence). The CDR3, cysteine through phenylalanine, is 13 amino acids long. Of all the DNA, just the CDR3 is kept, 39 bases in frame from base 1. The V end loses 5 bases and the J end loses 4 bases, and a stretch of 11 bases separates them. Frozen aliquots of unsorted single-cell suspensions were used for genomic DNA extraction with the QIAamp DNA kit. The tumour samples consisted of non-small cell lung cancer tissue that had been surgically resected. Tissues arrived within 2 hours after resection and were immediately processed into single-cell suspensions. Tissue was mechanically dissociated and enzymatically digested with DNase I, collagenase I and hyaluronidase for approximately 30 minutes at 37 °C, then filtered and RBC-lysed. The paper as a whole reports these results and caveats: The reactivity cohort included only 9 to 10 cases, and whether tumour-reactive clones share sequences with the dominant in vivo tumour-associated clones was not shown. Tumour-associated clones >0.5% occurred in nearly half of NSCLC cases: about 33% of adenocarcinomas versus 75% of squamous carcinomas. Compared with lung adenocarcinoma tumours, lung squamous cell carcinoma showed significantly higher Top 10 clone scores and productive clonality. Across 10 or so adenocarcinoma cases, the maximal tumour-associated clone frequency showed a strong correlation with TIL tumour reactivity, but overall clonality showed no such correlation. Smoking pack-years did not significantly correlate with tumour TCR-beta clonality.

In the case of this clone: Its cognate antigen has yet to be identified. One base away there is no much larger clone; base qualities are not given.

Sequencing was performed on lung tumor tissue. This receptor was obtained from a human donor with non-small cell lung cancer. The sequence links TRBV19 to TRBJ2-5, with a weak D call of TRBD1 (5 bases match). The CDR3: CASSQRGGETQYF. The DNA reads TGTGCCAGTAGTCAAAGGGGTGGAGAGACCCAGTACTTC.